Only one count was recorded for the clone carrying this T cell receptor beta chain. The antigen is not known. Libraries were prepared by immunoSEQ multiplex PCR; TCRdb keeps only in-frame clonotypes and omits some of them. Of approximately 79,000 clones in the sample, 83% were seen once. The V and J ends lost 0 bases and 5 bases respectively, with 15 bases between them. CDR1 and CDR2 (germline): SGHRS, YFSETQ. The CDR3 has 15 amino acids. The data derive from a study of CD4 T cell repertoires in COVID-19. Study summary: Relabeled CFSE-low cells, IL-2-expanded for 9 to 10 days, met spikes from other coronaviruses.

Broader study findings: Several top expanded SARS-CoV-2-reactive clonotypes were shared by two or three memory subsets.

These patients had recovered from COVID-19 ranging mild to severe. The chain recombines TRBV5-1 with TRBJ2-7; perhaps TRBD1 as D (5 bases). Sequenced material: CD4+ T cells from peripheral blood, taken after recovery from COVID-19. This receptor was obtained from a human donor who had COVID-19. CDR3 in DNA: TGCGCCAGCAGCTTGGGGACAAAGACTGTCCACGAGCAGTACTTC. This codes for CASSLGTKTVHEQYF. Filled out from reference TRBV5-1 and TRBJ2-7, the complete variable domain reads KAGVTQTPRYLIKTRGQQVTLSCSPISGHRSVSWYQQTPGQGLQFLFEYFSETQRNKGNFPGRFSGRQFSNSRSEMNVSTLELGDSALYLCASSLGTKTVHEQYFGPGTRLTVT.